A single sample gave rise to the 17 T cell receptor beta chains below, sequenced in a study of cytomegalovirus exposure and HLA in healthy donors. With 60 Vbeta and 13 Jbeta primers, the PCR was carried out. Generated by immunoSEQ multiplex PCR, the TCRdb table keeps only in-frame clones and is missing some. This table holds more than 80,000 clones, roughly 69% found once. Sequencing input: PBMCs. All receptors come from a man aged 45-65 years in good health and CMV-seronegative.

The gene calls are TRBV6-5 and TRBJ1-5, with D possibly being TRBD1 (5 bases). The CDR3 extends over 14 amino acids. The germline gives CDR1 MNHEY, CDR2 SVGAGI. V was pared by 6 bases and J by 3 bases, with 12 bases between. The CDR3 protein is CASRSRGPNQPQHF. The DNA for the CDR3 is TGTGCCAGCAGATCTAGGGGCCCCAATCAGCCCCAGCATTTT.

This chain connects TRBV30 to TRBJ2-5; no reliable D call. The CDR3 runs to 13 residues. V was trimmed by 4 bases and J by 5 bases, leaving 14 bases between them. CDR1 is GTSNPN, CDR2 SVGIG, per germline (reference sequence). In DNA form, the CDR3 reads TGTGCCTGGACCCAACCGATAGAGGAGACCCAGTACTTC. Its translation is CAWTQPIEETQYF.

The genes are TRBV30 and TRBJ2-7, with TRBD2 matching over 7 bases. CDR1 GTSNPN and CDR2 SVGIG come from the germline V gene (reference sequence). The CDR3 consists of 13 residues. V trimming: 2 bases; J trimming: 6 bases; junction bases outside the gene matches: 7. CDR3 region: CAWSNAREAEQYV. CDR3 DNA sequence: TGTGCCTGGAGTAACGCTCGGGAGGCCGAGCAGTACGTC.

This sequence joins TRBV4-3 and TRBJ2-5; weak D call: TRBD2 (6 bases). This CDR3 region has 13 residues. V was clipped by 0 bases and J by 7 bases, with 9 bases between them. Looked up from germline, CDR1 is LGHNA and CDR2 is YSLEER. CDR3 protein: CASSQDSGGTQYF. CDR3 bases: TGCGCCAGCAGCCAAGATTCCGGGGGGACCCAGTACTTC.

The genes are TRBV18 and TRBJ2-7, with D possibly being TRBD1 (6 bases). V gave up 2 bases and J gave up 0 bases, with 8 bases separating them. CDR3 length equals 14 residues. Germline CDR1 reads KGHSH; CDR2 reads LQKENI. In DNA form, the CDR3 reads TGTGCCAGCTCACCAGGGGGCTTCTCCTACGAGCAGTACGTC. As protein: CASSPGGFSYEQYV.

The chain employs TRBV18 and TRBJ1-2; TRBD1 agrees at 10 bases. CDR1 and CDR2 from the germline V gene are KGHSH and LQKENI. Trimming removed 4 bases from V and 8 bases from J; junction bases left unmatched: 4. CDR3 length equals 13 residues. The CDR3, as DNA: TGTGCCAGCTCACATGGGACAGGGGAAGGCTACACCTTC. It is translated as CASSHGTGEGYTF.

This clone has just a few counts. The junction departs from germline at one end; a sequencing error may be responsible. J is TRBJ2-1 and V is TRBV2, with 7 bases identical to TRBD1. This CDR3 is built from 12 residues. CDR1 and CDR2 (germline): SNHLY, FYNNEI. The CDR3 region is CASTGETGVLVF. The CDR3 nucleotides are TGTGCCAGCACAGGGGAAACAGGGGTTTTGGTCTTC.

CDR3 loop: CASSPTSGRAGDEQFF. DNA of the CDR3: TGTGCCAGCTCGCCTACTAGCGGGAGGGCCGGCGATGAGCAGTTCTTC. This chain uses TRBV18 with TRBJ2-1, with 13 bases that match TRBD2. After removal of 6 bases from V and 8 bases from J, the junction contained 10 bases not matched to a gene. The CDR3 spans 16 residues. Germline V gene sequence: CDR1 KGHSH, CDR2 LQKENI.

The V and J genes are TRBV7-3 and TRBJ2-1; 7 bases are a match to TRBD2. Losses at the gene ends were 5 bases for V and 5 bases for J; bases not matched to a gene: 6. The CDR3 has 14 residues. From germline, CDR1 is SGHTA and CDR2 FQGTGA. The CDR3 region has the DNA TGTGCCAGCAGCCCCGGGACTACACACAATGAGCAGTTCTTC. The encoded protein is CASSPGTTHNEQFF.

This clone was detected only a few times. The genes are TRBV30 and TRBJ1-4; D is unresolved. Germline loops: CDR1 GTSNPN, CDR2 SVGIG (reference sequence). Trimming removed 0 bases at V and 8 bases at J, with 10 bases between. The CDR3 runs 13 residues. CDR3 protein: CAWSVRFREKLFF. The CDR3 DNA reads as TGTGCCTGGAGTGTGAGGTTCCGGGAAAAACTGTTTTTT.

V is TRBV19 and J is TRBJ1-5; TRBD1 matches at 7 bases. The V gene end was trimmed by 2 bases and the J gene end by 7 bases; junction bases not matched to a gene: 5. This CDR3 region has 14 residues. Germline V lookup: CDR1 LNHDA, CDR2 SQIVND (reference sequence). The CDR3 region has the DNA TGTGCCAGTAGTATATCCGCCAGGGGGCAGCCCCAGCATTTT. Protein: CASSISARGQPQHF.

The chain joins TRBV4-2 to TRBJ1-1; 7 bases match TRBD1. CDR3 length: 13 residues. The V gene end was trimmed by 4 bases and the J gene end by 5 bases; junction bases not matched to a gene: 4. The germline gives CDR1 LGHNA, CDR2 YNFKEQ. CDR3 coding DNA: TGTGCCAGCAGCCGACAGGGAAGAACTGAAGCTTTCTTT. Translating it yields CASSRQGRTEAFF.

This clone has only one observation. The chain couples TRBV9 to TRBJ1-1, with D possibly being TRBD1 (6 bases). The V end lost 4 bases, the J end lost 10 bases, and 11 bases lay between the germline ends. This CDR3 comprises 11 residues. Germline V CDR1 and CDR2: SGDLS, YYNGEE. CDR3 amino acids: CASSSGQGAFF. The CDR3, as DNA: TGTGCCAGCAGCTCGGGACAAGGAGCTTTCTTT.

This clone was seen only a few times. V and J are TRBV7-3 and TRBJ1-1; D is uncertain. The V end lost 2 bases, the J end lost 3 bases, and 13 bases lay between the germline ends. The CDR3 has 15 residues. Germline V lookup: CDR1 SGHTA, CDR2 FQGTGA. CDR3 amino acids: CASSLLGQVYTEAFF. CDR3 coding DNA: TGTGCCAGCAGCTTACTTGGGCAGGTCTACACTGAAGCTTTCTTT.

The CDR3 here is CASSLGDRAAYEQYV. The CDR3 region has the DNA TGCGCCAGCAGCTTGGGGGACAGAGCAGCCTACGAGCAGTACGTC. This rearrangement joins TRBV5-1 to TRBJ2-7; 7 bases map to TRBD1. Trimming at V came to 0 bases and at J to 2 bases, leaving 5 bases not matched to a gene. There are 15 residues in the CDR3. Germline V gene lookup returns CDR1 SGHRS and CDR2 YFSETQ.

The chain is built from TRBV5-1 and TRBJ2-7; 7 bases line up with TRBD1. The V gene's germline CDR1 is SGHRS and CDR2 YFSETQ. The junction had 7 bases not matched to a gene; V was cut back by 4 bases and J by 3 bases. The CDR3 is 14 amino acids. CDR3 DNA sequence: TGCGCCAGCAGCGCAATGACAGGGAACTACGAGCAGTACTTC. It is translated as CASSAMTGNYEQYF.

This rearrangement joins TRBV6-5 to TRBJ2-5; 7 positions agree with TRBD2. CDR3 length equals 15 residues. The germline CDR1 and CDR2 sequences are MNHEY and SVGAGI. Trimming removed 1 base from V and 2 bases from J; junction bases left unmatched: 4. DNA of the CDR3: TGTGCCAGCAGTTACTGGGCTAGCGGACAAGAGACCCAGTACTTC. It encodes CASSYWASGQETQYF.